This T cell receptor beta chain was recorded in a study of cytomegalovirus exposure and HLA in healthy donors. General study points: In a later analysis, the majority of CMV-associated beta chains seemingly showed HLA restriction. Cytomegalovirus-associated TCR beta chains were listed, numbering some 180.

Turning to this clone: Its matching antigen is unknown.

Unmatched junction bases numbered 9, after V lost 5 bases and J lost 12 bases. The CDR3 has 12 amino acids. From germline, CDR1 is MNHNY and CDR2 SVGAGI (reference sequence). The PCR was carried out with 60 Vbeta primers and 13 Jbeta primers. Profiled with immunoSEQ multiplex PCR; TCRdb holds only in-frame clones, not every one. The sample includes under 150,000 clones, around three quarters of them seen just once. What was sequenced was PBMCs. The source is a man between 35 and 55 years old in good health and CMV-seropositive. V usage is TRBV6-6 and J usage is TRBJ1-1; 7 bases are a match to TRBD1. As DNA, the CDR3 is TGTGCCAGCAGTACCGACAGGGCGCTGTCTTTCTTT. Encoded protein: CASSTDRALSFF.